This T cell receptor (beta chain) stems from a study of blood T cell repertoires in COVID-19. The data were produced by immunoSEQ multiplex PCR, yet TCRdb's version contains in-frame clones alone and is incomplete. The sample holds over 200,000 clones, over 75% seen once. V lost 3 bases to trimming and J lost 0 bases, with 10 bases between them. Germline V CDR1 and CDR2: GTSNPN, SVGIG (reference sequence). The CDR3 is 14 amino acids. This clone was seen a single time. This receptor was obtained from a man younger than 30 who had recovered from COVID-19. Input material: PBMCs or T cells enriched from blood (not recorded which). The chain joins TRBV30 to TRBJ2-3; tentative D call: TRBD1 (5 bases). This CDR3 is CAWRRGYSTDTQYF. CDR3 DNA: TGTGCCTGGAGAAGGGGTTATAGCACAGATACGCAGTATTTT.